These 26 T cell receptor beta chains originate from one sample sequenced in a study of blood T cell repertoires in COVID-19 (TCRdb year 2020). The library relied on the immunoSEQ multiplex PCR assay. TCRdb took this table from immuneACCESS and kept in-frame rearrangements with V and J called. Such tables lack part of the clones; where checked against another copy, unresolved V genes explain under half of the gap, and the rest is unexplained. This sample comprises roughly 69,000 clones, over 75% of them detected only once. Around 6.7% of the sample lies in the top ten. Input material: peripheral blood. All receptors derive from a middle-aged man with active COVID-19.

CDR3: CASSVLTGVREQYF. The CDR3 bases are TGTGCCAGCAGCGTATTGACAGGGGTTCGGGAGCAGTACTTC. The chain employs TRBV11-2 and TRBJ2-7, with 8 positions matching TRBD1. The CDR3 totals 14 residues. The germline CDR1 and CDR2 sequences are SGHAT and FQNNGV. The J segment lost 7 bases and the V segment lost 5 bases, leaving 10 bases of the junction unmatched.

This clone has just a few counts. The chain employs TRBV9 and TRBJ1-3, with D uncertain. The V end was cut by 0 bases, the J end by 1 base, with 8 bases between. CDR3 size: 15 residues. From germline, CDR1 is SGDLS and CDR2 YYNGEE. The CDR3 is CASSVDVFSGNTIYF. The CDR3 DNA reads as TGTGCCAGCAGCGTAGATGTCTTTTCTGGAAACACCATATATTTT. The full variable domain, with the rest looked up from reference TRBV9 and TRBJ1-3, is DSGVTQTPKHLITATGQRVTLRCSPRSGDLSVYWYQQSLDQGLQFLIQYYNGEERAKGNILERFSAQQFPDLHSELNLSSLELGDSALYFCASSVDVFSGNTIYFGEGSWLTVV.

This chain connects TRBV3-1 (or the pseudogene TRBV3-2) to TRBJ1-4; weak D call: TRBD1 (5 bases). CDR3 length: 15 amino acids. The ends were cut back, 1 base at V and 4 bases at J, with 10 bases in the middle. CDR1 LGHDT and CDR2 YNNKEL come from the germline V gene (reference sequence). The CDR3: CASSQVRDLNEKLFF. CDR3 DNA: TGTGCCAGCAGCCAAGTCAGGGATCTTAATGAAAAACTGTTTTTT.

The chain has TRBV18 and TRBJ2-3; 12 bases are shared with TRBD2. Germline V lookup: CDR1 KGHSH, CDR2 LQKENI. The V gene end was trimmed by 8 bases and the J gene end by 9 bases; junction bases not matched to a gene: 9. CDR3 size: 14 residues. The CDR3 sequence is CASRRLAGDQTQYF. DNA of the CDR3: TGTGCCAGCCGTAGACTAGCGGGAGATCAAACGCAGTATTTT.

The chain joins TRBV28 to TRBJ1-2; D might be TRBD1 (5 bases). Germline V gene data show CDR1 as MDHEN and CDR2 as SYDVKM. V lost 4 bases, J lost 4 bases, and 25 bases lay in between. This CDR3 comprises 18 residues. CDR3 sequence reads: CASSSTTGLSPASYGYTF. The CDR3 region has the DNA TGTGCCAGCAGTTCCACCACGGGACTCTCCCCAGCTAGCTATGGCTACACCTTC.

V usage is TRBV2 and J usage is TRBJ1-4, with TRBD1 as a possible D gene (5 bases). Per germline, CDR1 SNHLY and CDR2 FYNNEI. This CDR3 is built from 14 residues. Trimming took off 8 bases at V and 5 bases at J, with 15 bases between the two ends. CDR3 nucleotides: TGTGCCAGCCGGTCGTCCAGGGAAAATGAAAAACTGTTTTTT. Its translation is CASRSSRENEKLFF.

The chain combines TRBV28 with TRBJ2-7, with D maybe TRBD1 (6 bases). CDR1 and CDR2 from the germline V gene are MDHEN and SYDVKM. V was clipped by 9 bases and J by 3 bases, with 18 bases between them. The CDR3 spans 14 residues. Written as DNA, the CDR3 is TGTGCCAGTTTCGGCGGACAGAGCTTCTACGAGCAGTACTTC. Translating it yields CASFGGQSFYEQYF.

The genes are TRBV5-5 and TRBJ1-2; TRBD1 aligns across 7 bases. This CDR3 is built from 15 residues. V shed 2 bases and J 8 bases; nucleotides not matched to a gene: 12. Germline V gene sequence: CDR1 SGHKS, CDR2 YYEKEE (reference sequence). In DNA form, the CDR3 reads TGTGCCAGCAGCTTTCAGGACAGGCCGTCCGGGGGCTACACCTTC. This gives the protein CASSFQDRPSGGYTF.

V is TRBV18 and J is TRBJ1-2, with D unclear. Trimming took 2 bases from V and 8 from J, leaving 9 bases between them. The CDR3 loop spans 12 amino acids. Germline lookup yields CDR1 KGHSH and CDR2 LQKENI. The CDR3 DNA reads TGTGCCAGCTCACCAGACACCGGCGGCTACACCTTC. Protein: CASSPDTGGYTF.

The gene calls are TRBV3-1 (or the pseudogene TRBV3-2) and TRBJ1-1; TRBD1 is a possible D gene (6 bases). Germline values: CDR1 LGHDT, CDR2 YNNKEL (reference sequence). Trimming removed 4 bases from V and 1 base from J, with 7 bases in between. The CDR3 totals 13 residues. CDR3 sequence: CASSPRGNTEAFF. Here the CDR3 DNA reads TGTGCCAGCAGCCCCAGGGGGAACACTGAAGCTTTCTTT.

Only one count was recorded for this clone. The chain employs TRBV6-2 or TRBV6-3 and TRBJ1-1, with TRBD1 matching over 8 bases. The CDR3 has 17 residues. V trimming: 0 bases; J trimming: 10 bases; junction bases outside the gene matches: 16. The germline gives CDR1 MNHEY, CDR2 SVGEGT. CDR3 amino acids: CASSYSRRSGQGGVAFF. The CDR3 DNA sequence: TGTGCCAGCAGTTACTCAAGACGCTCCGGACAGGGCGGGGTAGCTTTCTTT.

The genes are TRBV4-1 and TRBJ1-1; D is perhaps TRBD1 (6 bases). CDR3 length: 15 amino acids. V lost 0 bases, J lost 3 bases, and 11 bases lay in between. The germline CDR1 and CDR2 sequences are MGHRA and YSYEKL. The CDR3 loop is CASSQEGGRDTEAFF. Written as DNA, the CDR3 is TGCGCCAGCAGCCAAGAAGGGGGGAGGGACACTGAAGCTTTCTTT.

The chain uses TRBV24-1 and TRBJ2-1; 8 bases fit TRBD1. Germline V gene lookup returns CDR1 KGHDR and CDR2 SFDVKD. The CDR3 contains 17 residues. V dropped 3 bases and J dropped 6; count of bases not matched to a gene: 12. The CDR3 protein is CATSDPRGDRPGNEQFF. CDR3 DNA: TGTGCCACCAGTGATCCCCGAGGGGACAGGCCCGGCAATGAGCAGTTCTTC.

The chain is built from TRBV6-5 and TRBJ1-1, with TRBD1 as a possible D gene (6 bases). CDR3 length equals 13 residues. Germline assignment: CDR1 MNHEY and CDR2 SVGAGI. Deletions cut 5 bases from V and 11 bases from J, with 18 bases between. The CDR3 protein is CASSLRRGTEAFF. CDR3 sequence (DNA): TGTGCCAGCAGTCTAAGAAGGGGGACGGAGGCTTTCTTT.

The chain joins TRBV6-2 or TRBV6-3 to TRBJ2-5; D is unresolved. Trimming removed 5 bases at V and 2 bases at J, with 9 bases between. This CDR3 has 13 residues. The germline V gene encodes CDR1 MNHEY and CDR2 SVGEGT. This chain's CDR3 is CASSRNSQETQYF. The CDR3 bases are TGTGCCAGCAGTCGGAACAGTCAAGAGACCCAGTACTTC.

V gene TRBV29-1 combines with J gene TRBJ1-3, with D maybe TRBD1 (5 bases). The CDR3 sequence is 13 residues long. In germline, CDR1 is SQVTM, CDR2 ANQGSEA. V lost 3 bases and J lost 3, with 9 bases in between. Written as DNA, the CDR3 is TGCAGCGTTGACCAGGGCTATGGAAACACCATATATTTT. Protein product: CSVDQGYGNTIYF.

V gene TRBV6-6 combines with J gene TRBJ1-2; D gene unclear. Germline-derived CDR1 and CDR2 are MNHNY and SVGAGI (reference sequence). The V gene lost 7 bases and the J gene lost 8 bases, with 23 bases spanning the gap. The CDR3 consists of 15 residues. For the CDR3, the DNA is TGTGCCAGCACGACCGGAGGTGGTCCCTCGCAGGGCTACACCTTC. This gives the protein CASTTGGGPSQGYTF.

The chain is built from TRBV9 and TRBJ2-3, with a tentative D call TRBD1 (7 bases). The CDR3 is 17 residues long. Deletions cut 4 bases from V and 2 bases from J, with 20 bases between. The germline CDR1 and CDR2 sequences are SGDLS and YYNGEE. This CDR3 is CASSLPLDREATDTQYF. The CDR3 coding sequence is TGTGCCAGCAGCTTACCCTTAGACAGGGAGGCCACAGATACGCAGTATTTT.

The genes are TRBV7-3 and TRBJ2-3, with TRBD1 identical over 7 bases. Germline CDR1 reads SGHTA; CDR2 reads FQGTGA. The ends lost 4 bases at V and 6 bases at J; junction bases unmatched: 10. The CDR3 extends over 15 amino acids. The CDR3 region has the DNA TGTGCCAGCAGCTCAGAGGGGGCACTCCTGGATACGCAGTATTTT. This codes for CASSSEGALLDTQYF. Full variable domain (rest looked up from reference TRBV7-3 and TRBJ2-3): GAGVSQTPSNKVTEKGKYVELRCDPISGHTALYWYRQSLGQGPEFLIYFQGTGAADDSGLPNDRFFAVRPEGSVSTLKIQRTERGDSAVYLCASSSEGALLDTQYFGPGTRLTVL.

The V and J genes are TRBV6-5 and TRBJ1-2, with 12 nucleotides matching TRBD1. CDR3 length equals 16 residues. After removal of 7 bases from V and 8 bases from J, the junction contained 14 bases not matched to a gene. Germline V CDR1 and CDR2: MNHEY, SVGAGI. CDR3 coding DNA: TGTGCCAGCACTTATACGGCCGGGACAGGGGGCTCCGGCTACACCTTC. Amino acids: CASTYTAGTGGSGYTF.

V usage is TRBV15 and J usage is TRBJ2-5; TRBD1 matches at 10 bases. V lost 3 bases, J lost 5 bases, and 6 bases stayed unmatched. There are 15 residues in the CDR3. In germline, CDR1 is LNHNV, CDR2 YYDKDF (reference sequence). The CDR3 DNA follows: TGTGCCACCAGCAGGGGGACAGGGGAGGGGGAGACCCAGTACTTC. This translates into CATSRGTGEGETQYF.

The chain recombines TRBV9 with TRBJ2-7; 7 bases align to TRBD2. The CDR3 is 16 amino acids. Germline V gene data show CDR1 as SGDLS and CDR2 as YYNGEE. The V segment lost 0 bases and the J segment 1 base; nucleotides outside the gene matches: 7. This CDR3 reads CASSVGVASGSYEQYF. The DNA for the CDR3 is TGTGCCAGCAGCGTAGGTGTAGCTAGCGGTTCCTACGAGCAGTACTTC.

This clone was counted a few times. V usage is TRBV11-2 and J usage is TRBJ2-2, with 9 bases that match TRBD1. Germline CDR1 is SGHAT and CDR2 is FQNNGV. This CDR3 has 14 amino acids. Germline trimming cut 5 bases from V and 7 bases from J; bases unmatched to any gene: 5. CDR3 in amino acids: CASSPRQGGGELFF. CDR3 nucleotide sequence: TGTGCCAGCAGCCCCCGACAGGGGGGCGGGGAGCTGTTTTTT.

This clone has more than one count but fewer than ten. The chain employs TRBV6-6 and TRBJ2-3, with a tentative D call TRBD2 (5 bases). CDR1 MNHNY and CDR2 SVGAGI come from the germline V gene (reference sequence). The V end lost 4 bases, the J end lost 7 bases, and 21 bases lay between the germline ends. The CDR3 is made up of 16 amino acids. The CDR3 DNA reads TGTGCCAGCAGTTTAAGGACTTCTACTAGTGACAATACGCAGTATTTT. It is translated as CASSLRTSTSDNTQYF.

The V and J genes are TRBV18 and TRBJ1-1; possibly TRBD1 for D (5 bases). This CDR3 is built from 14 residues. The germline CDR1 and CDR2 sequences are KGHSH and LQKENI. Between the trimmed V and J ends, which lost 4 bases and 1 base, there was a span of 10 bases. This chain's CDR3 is CASSQTTENTEAFF. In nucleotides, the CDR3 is TGTGCCAGCTCACAGACGACAGAGAACACTGAAGCTTTCTTT.

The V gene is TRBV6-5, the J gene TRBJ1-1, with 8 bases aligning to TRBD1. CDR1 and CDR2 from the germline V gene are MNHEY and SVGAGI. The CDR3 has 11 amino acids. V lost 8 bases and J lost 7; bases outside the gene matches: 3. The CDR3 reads CASAQGDEAFF. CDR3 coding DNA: TGTGCCAGCGCACAGGGGGATGAAGCTTTCTTT.